The T cell receptor (beta chain) under discussion was sequenced for a study of technical replicates of blood from several donors. This table comes from immunoSEQ multiplex PCR, and its TCRdb copy is limited to in-frame clones, with some not included. This table holds 75,000 to 95,000 clones, about 96% found once. This clone appeared a single time. In germline, CDR1 is SEHNR, CDR2 FQNEAQ (reference sequence). This CDR3 is built from 15 residues. V was clipped by 5 bases and J by 7 bases; unmatched bases: 10. The source material was T cells isolated from PBMCs. The clonotype was recovered from a human donor in good health. This chain connects TRBV7-9 to TRBJ1-2; 10 nucleotides align to TRBD1. The CDR3 DNA reads TGTGCCAGCAGCGCCCCCGGGACAGGGGCCCGTGGCTACACCTTC. Protein sequence: CASSAPGTGARGYTF.